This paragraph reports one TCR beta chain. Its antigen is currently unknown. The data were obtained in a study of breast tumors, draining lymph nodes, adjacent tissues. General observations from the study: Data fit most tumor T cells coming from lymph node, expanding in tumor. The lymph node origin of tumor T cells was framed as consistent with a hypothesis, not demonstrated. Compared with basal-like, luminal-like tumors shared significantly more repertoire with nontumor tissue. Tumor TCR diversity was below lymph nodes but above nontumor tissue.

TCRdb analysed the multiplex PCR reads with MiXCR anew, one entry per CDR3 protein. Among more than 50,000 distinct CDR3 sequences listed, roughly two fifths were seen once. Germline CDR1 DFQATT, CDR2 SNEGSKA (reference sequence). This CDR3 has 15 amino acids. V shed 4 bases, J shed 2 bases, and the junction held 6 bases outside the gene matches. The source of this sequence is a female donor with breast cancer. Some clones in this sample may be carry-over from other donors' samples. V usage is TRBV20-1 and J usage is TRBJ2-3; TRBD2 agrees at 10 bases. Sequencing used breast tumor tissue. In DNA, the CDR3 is TGCAGTGCTACCGGGACTAGCGAGTACACAGATACGCAGTATTTT. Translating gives CSATGTSEYTDTQYF.